This TCR beta chain was sequenced for a study of T cell changes during pregnancy in multiple sclerosis. Trimming removed 6 bases from V and 5 bases from J; junction bases left unmatched: 16. The CDR3 loop spans 17 amino acids. Germline CDR1 is KGHSH and CDR2 is LQKENI. This table comes from immunoSEQ multiplex PCR, and its TCRdb copy is limited to in-frame clones, with some not included. The sample yields around 34,000 clones, around 87% seen once. This specimen was CD4+ T cells from peripheral blood mononuclear cells, taken in the second trimester of pregnancy. This clonotype originated in a female donor with multiple sclerosis, enrolled in a pregnancy study. The chain has TRBV18 and TRBJ1-1; 9 positions agree with TRBD1. CDR3 amino acids: CASSPLTGGGLGTEAFF. CDR3 DNA: TGTGCCAGCTCCCCGTTGACAGGGGGGGGACTTGGGACTGAAGCTTTCTTT.